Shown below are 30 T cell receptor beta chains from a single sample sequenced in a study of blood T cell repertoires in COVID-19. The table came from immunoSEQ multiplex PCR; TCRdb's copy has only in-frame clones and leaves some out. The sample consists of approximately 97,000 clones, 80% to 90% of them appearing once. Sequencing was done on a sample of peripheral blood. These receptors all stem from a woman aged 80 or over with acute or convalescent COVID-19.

The CDR3, as DNA: TGTGCCAGCAGCGTAGAGACAGGGGCGTCCAAAAAACTGTTTTTT. It translates to CASSVETGASKKLFF. The gene calls are TRBV9 and TRBJ1-4; 8 bases align to TRBD1. Germline lookup yields CDR1 SGDLS and CDR2 YYNGEE. J gave up 9 bases and V 0 bases, and 7 bases lay outside the gene matches. The CDR3 covers 15 residues.

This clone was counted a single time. The CDR3 loop reads CASSLSAGSTEAFF. Here the CDR3 DNA reads TGTGCCAGCAGTTTATCGGCGGGGTCCACTGAAGCTTTCTTT. The chain uses TRBV27 and TRBJ1-1; D not certain. Germline V CDR1 and CDR2: MNHEY, SMNVEV (reference sequence). This CDR3 is 14 amino acids long. The germline V and J ends were trimmed by 0 bases and 4 bases, with 9 bases remaining between them.

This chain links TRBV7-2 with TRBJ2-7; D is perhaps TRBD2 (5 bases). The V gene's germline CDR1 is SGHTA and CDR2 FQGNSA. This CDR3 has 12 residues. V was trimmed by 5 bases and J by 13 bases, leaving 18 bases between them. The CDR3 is CASSPVGRIPYF. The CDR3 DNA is TGTGCCAGCAGCCCCGTGGGGAGAATTCCCTACTTC.

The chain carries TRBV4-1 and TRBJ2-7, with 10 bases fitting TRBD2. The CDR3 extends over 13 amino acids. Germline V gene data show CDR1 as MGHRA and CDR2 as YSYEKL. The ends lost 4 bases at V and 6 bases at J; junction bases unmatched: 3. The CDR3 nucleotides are TGCGCCAGCAGCCCGGGACTAGCGCGCGAGCAGTACTTC. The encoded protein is CASSPGLAREQYF.

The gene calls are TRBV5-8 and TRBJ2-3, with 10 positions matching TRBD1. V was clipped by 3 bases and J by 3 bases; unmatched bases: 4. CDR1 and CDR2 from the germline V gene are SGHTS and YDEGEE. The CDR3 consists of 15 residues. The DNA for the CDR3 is TGTGCCAGCAGCTGGGCGGGACAGGGGACAGATACGCAGTATTTT. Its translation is CASSWAGQGTDTQYF. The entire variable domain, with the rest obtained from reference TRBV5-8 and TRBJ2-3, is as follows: EAGVTQSPTHLIKTRGQQATLRCSPISGHTSVYWYQQALGLGLQFLLWYDEGEERNRGNFPPRFSGRQFPNYSSELNVNALELEDSALYLCASSWAGQGTDTQYFGPGTRLTVL.

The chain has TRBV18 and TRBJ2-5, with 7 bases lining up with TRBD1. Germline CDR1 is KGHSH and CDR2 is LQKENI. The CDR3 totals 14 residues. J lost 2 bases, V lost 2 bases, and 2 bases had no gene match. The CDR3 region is CASSPNRGQETQYF. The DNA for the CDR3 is TGTGCCAGCTCACCAAACAGGGGTCAAGAGACCCAGTACTTC.

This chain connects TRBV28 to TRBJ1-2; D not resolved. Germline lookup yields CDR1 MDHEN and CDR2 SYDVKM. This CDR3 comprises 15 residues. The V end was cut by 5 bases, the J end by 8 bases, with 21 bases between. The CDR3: CASSLPPTGGRGYTF. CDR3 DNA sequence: TGTGCCAGCAGTCTCCCCCCGACCGGAGGTAGGGGCTACACCTTC.

For the CDR3, the DNA is TGTGCCAGCTCACCCCGCACGGTTGCAACTAATGAAAAACTGTTTTTT. Encoded protein: CASSPRTVATNEKLFF. This rearrangement joins TRBV18 to TRBJ1-4, with D hard to call. V was trimmed by 3 bases and J by 0 bases, leaving 11 bases between them. There are 16 residues in the CDR3. CDR1 is KGHSH, CDR2 LQKENI, per germline.

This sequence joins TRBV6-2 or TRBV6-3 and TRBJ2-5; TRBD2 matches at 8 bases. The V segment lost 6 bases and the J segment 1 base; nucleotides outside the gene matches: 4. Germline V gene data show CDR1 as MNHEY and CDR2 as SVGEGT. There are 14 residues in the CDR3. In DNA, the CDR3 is TGTGCCAGCAGCCCTGGACTAGCCCAAGAGACCCAGTACTTC. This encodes CASSPGLAQETQYF.

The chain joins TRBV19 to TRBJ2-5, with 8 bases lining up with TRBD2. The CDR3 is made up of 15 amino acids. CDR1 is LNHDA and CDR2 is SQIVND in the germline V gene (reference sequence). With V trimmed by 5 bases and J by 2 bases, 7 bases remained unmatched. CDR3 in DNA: TGTGCCAGTAGTCCGATAGCGGGGAATCAAGAGACCCAGTACTTC. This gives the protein CASSPIAGNQETQYF.

The DNA of the CDR3 is TGTGCCATCAGTGAGTCGTACCAAGCAAGTCAGCCCCAGCATTTT. Translated: CAISESYQASQPQHF. This chain uses TRBV10-3 with TRBJ1-5; D is unresolved. Germline values: CDR1 ENHRY, CDR2 SYGVKD. Trimming removed 0 bases from V and 6 bases from J, with 12 bases in between. The CDR3 is 15 amino acids.

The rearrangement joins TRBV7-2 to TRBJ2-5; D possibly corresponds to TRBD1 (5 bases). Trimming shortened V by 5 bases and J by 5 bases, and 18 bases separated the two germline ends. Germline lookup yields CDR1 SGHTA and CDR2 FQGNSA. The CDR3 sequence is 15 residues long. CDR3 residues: CASSPVDTPRETQYF. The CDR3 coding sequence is TGTGCCAGCAGCCCAGTGGACACTCCCAGGGAGACCCAGTACTTC.

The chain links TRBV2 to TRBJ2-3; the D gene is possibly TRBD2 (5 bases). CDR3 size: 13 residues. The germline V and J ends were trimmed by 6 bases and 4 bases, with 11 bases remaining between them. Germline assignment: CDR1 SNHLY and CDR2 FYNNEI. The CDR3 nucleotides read TGTGCCAGCAGGGACGGGGTACCAGATACGCAGTATTTT. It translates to CASRDGVPDTQYF.

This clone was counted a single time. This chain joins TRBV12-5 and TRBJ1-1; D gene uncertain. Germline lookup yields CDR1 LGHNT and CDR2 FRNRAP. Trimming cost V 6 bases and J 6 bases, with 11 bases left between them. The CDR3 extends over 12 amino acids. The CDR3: CASGPALAEAFF. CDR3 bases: TGTGCTAGTGGCCCCGCGTTGGCTGAAGCTTTCTTT.

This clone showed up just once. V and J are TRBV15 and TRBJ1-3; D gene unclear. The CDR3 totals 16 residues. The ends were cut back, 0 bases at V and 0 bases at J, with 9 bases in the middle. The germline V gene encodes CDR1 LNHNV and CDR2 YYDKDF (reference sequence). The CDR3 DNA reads TGTGCCACCAGCAGAGATCGCCAACACTCTGGAAACACCATATATTTT. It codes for CATSRDRQHSGNTIYF.

This chain's CDR3 is CASILSGGITEAFF. CDR3 nucleotides: TGTGCCAGCATCCTATCTGGGGGCATCACTGAAGCTTTCTTT. The J gene is TRBJ1-1, the V gene TRBV28, with D maybe TRBD1 (6 bases). The germline V and J ends were trimmed by 7 bases and 4 bases, with 16 bases remaining between them. This CDR3 spans 14 amino acids. Germline CDR1 MDHEN, CDR2 SYDVKM.

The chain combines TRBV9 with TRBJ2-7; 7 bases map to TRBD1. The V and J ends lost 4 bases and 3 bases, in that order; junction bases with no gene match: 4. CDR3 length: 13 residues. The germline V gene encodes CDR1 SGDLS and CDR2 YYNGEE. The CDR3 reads CASSPRDSYEQYF. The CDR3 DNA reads TGTGCCAGCAGCCCTCGGGACAGCTACGAGCAGTACTTC.

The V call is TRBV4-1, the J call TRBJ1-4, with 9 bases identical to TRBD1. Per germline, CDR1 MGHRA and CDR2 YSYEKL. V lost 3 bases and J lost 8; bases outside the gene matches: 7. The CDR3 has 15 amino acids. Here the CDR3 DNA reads TGCGCCAGCAGCCAGCTACAGGGGGCAGGGGAAAAACTGTTTTTT. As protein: CASSQLQGAGEKLFF.

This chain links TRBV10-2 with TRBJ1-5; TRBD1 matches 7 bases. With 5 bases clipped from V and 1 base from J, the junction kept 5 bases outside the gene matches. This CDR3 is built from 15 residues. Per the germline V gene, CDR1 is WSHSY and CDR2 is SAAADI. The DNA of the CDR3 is TGCGCCAGCAGTATTGAGGGGGCGAGCAATCAGCCCCAGCATTTT. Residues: CASSIEGASNQPQHF.

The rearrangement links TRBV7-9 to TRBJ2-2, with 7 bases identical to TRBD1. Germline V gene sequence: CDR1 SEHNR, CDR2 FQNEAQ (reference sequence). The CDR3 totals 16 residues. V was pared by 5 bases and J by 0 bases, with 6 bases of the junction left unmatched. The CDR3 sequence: CASSRQGLANTGELFF. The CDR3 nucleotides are TGTGCCAGCAGCCGACAGGGCCTCGCGAACACCGGGGAGCTGTTTTTT.

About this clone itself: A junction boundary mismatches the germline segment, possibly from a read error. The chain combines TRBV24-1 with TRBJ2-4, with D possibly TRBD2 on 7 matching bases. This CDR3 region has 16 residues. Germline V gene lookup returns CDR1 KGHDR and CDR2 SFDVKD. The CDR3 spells CATSDSRGGRGNIQYF. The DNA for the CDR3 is TGTGCCACCAGTGATTCCCGCGGGGGCCGAGGAAACATTCAGTACTTT.

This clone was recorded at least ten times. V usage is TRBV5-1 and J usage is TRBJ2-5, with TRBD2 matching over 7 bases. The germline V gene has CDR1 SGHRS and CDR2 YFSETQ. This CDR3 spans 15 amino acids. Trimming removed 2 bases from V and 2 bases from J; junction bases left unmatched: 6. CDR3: CASSFWGGGQETQYF. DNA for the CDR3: TGCGCCAGCAGCTTCTGGGGGGGAGGGCAAGAGACCCAGTACTTC.

Written as DNA, the CDR3 is TGTGCCAGCAGTACTAGCGGGGGAACAGATACGCAGTATTTT. Amino acid sequence: CASSTSGGTDTQYF. The V call is TRBV6-4, the J call TRBJ2-3, with TRBD2 identical over 11 bases. This CDR3 has 14 residues. Germline V gene sequence: CDR1 MRHNA, CDR2 SNTAGT. J was trimmed by 3 bases and V by 5 bases; bases with no gene match: 1.

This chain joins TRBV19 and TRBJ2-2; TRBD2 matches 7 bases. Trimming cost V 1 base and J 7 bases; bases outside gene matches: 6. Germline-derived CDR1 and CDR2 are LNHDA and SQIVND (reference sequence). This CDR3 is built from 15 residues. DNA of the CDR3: TGTGCCAGTAGTATAGGGGAGACTAGCAACGGGGAGCTGTTTTTT. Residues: CASSIGETSNGELFF.

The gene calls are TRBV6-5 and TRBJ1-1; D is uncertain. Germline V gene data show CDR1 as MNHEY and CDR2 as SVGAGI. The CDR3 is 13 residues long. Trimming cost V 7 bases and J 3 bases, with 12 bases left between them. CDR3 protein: CASKIGEDTEAFF. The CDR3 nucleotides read TGTGCCAGCAAAATCGGGGAGGACACTGAAGCTTTCTTT.

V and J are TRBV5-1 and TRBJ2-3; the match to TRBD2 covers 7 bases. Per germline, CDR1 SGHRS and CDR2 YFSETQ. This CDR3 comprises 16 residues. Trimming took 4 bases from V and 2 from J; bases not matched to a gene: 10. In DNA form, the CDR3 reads TGCGCCAGCAGCCCCCGGGGAGCGGGGCCCACAGATACGCAGTATTTT. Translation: CASSPRGAGPTDTQYF.

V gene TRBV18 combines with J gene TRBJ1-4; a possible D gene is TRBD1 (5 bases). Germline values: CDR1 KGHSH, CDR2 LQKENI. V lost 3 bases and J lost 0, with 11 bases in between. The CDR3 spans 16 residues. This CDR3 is CASSPGRAATNEKLFF. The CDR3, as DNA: TGTGCCAGCTCACCGGGCAGGGCTGCAACTAATGAAAAACTGTTTTTT.

The DNA for the CDR3 is TGTGCCAGCAGCCCAGTAGGGGGACAGGGCGGTGAAAAACTGTTTTTT. It encodes CASSPVGGQGGEKLFF. The V and J genes are TRBV7-9 and TRBJ1-4; 9 nucleotides match TRBD1. Germline V lookup: CDR1 SEHNR, CDR2 FQNEAQ (reference sequence). With V trimmed by 5 bases and J by 7 bases, 11 bases remained unmatched. This CDR3 region has 16 residues.

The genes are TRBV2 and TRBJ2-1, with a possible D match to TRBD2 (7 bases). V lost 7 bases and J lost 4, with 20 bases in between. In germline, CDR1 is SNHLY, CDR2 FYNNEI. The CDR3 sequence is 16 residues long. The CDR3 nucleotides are TGTGCCAGCAACCCCTCCCGCGGGGGCCTTTACAATGAGCAGTTCTTC. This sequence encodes CASNPSRGGLYNEQFF. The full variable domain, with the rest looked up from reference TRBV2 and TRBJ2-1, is EPEVTQTPSHQVTQMGQEVILRCVPISNHLYFYWYRQILGQKVEFLVSFYNNEISEKSEIFDDQFSVERPDGSNFTLKIRSTKLEDSAMYFCASNPSRGGLYNEQFFGPGTRLTVL.

In nucleotides, the CDR3 is TGCACCAGCAGCCAACCCGGGACAGGGGGTTTGTGGACTGAAGCTTTCTTT. This codes for CTSSQPGTGGLWTEAFF. This sequence joins TRBV1 and TRBJ1-1; the table names TRBD1, a call not compared with the DNA. TRBV1 is a pseudogene. The length of the CDR3 is 17 residues.